The rows below give T cell receptor beta chains drawn from one sample of a study of blood T cell repertoires in COVID-19. TCRdb's table, derived via immunoSEQ multiplex PCR, lists solely in-frame clones and lacks some. The sample includes nearly 200,000 clones, 89% seen only once; the top ten take 6.5% to 9.5%. Specimen: PBMCs or T cells enriched from blood (not recorded which). Every receptor here comes from a woman under 30 who had recovered from COVID-19. Each CDR3 is given with its conserved first and last residue. A D gene is named only where the DNA matches it firmly. A row's size may be missing; if present it is once, few, many or a size class.

v_gene: TRBV15; abundance: few; d_gene: TRBD1; j_gene: TRBJ1-1; CDR3aa: CATSRDQGVSQMNTEAFF; CDR3nt: TGTGCCACCAGCAGAGACCAGGGGGTTAGTCAAATGAACACTGAAGCTTTCTTT
v_gene: TRBV5-1; abundance: -; d_gene: TRBD1; j_gene: TRBJ2-7; CDR3aa: CASSTGTGREQYF; CDR3nt: TGCGCCAGCTCCACCGGGACAGGTCGGGAGCAGTACTTC
v_gene: TRBV18; abundance: -; d_gene: TRBD1; j_gene: TRBJ1-1; CDR3aa: CASSPTGGTEAFF; CDR3nt: TGTGCCAGCTCACCCACAGGGGGCACTGAAGCTTTCTTT
v_gene: TRBV4-1; abundance: -; d_gene: TRBD1; j_gene: TRBJ2-7; CDR3aa: CASSQDTTGPTYEQYF; CDR3nt: TGCGCCAGCAGCCAAGATACGACAGGGCCGACCTACGAGCAGTACTTC
v_gene: TRBV19; abundance: -; d_gene: -; j_gene: TRBJ2-1; CDR3aa: CASSMRNEQFF; CDR3nt: TGTGCCAGTAGTATGCGAAATGAGCAGTTCTTC
v_gene: TRBV10-2; abundance: -; d_gene: TRBD1; j_gene: TRBJ2-7; CDR3aa: CASRPGQGLGEQYF; CDR3nt: TGCGCCAGCAGACCCGGACAGGGATTGGGAGAGCAGTACTTC
v_gene: TRBV4-1; abundance: once; d_gene: -; j_gene: TRBJ1-2; CDR3aa: CASSQPTPAVSYGYTF; CDR3nt: TGCGCCAGCAGCCAACCTACTCCGGCGGTTTCGTATGGCTACACCTTC
v_gene: TRBV3-1/TRBV3-2; abundance: -; d_gene: -; j_gene: TRBJ1-1; CDR3aa: CASSQEGGRGAFF; CDR3nt: TGTGCCAGCAGCCAAGAGGGGGGGCGAGGGGCTTTCTTT
v_gene: TRBV3-1/TRBV3-2; abundance: -; d_gene: -; j_gene: TRBJ1-6; CDR3aa: CASSHPTGGNSPLHF; CDR3nt: TGTGCCAGCAGCCATCCGACAGGAGGAAATTCACCCCTCCACTTT
v_gene: TRBV5-6; abundance: few; d_gene: -; j_gene: TRBJ1-1; CDR3aa: CASTLGRVTEAFF; CDR3nt: TGTGCCAGCACCTTGGGGAGGGTCACTGAAGCTTTCTTT
v_gene: TRBV19; abundance: -; d_gene: TRBD1; j_gene: TRBJ2-2; CDR3aa: CASSTGQGRGTGELFF; CDR3nt: TGTGCCAGTAGTACCGGACAGGGGAGAGGCACCGGGGAGCTGTTTTTT
v_gene: TRBV28; abundance: -; d_gene: -; j_gene: TRBJ1-2; CDR3aa: CASSNGPPPGGYTF; CDR3nt: TGTGCCAGCAGTAACGGACCTCCCCCGGGGGGCTACACCTTC
v_gene: TRBV9; abundance: once; d_gene: -; j_gene: TRBJ1-1; CDR3aa: CASTPDGQPTEAFF; CDR3nt: TGTGCCAGCACCCCAGACGGACAGCCCACTGAAGCTTTCTTT
v_gene: TRBV7-3; abundance: -; d_gene: TRBD1; j_gene: TRBJ2-2; CDR3aa: CASSLQPGTGNTGELFF; CDR3nt: TGTGCCAGCAGCTTACAACCCGGGACAGGGAACACCGGGGAGCTGTTTTTT
v_gene: TRBV30; abundance: -; d_gene: -; j_gene: TRBJ2-7; CDR3aa: CAWSLGGNGNEQYF; CDR3nt: TGTGCCTGGAGCCTTGGGGGGAATGGGAACGAGCAGTACTTC
v_gene: TRBV13; abundance: -; d_gene: -; j_gene: TRBJ1-1; CDR3aa: CASSLEQVGVGNTEAFF; CDR3nt: TGTGCCAGCAGTTTGGAACAGGTAGGAGTGGGAAACACTGAAGCTTTCTTT
v_gene: TRBV29-1; abundance: -; d_gene: -; j_gene: TRBJ2-2; CDR3aa: CSVERGLDTGELFF; CDR3nt: TGCAGCGTTGAAAGGGGGTTGGACACCGGGGAGCTGTTTTTT
v_gene: TRBV5-6; abundance: -; d_gene: -; j_gene: TRBJ1-6; CDR3aa: CASSMKVAVSNSPLHF; CDR3nt: TGTGCCAGCAGTATGAAAGTGGCCGTTTCTAATTCACCCCTCCACTTT
v_gene: TRBV12-5; abundance: -; d_gene: -; j_gene: TRBJ1-5; CDR3aa: CASGFNQPQHF; CDR3nt: TGTGCTAGTGGCTTCAATCAGCCCCAGCATTTT
v_gene: TRBV9; abundance: -; d_gene: TRBD1; j_gene: TRBJ2-1; CDR3aa: CASSVVGGAYNEQFF; CDR3nt: TGTGCCAGCAGCGTAGTAGGGGGCGCCTACAATGAGCAGTTCTTC
v_gene: TRBV29-1; abundance: -; d_gene: -; j_gene: TRBJ1-1; CDR3aa: CSGDDGGVNTEAFF; CDR3nt: TGCAGCGGTGACGACGGAGGTGTCAACACTGAAGCTTTCTTT
v_gene: TRBV20-1; abundance: -; d_gene: -; j_gene: TRBJ2-3; CDR3aa: CSAPGTDTQYF; CDR3nt: TGCAGTGCGCCAGGCACAGATACGCAGTATTTT
v_gene: TRBV5-1; abundance: -; d_gene: TRBD1; j_gene: TRBJ1-2; CDR3aa: CASSTEGANYGYTF; CDR3nt: TGCGCCAGCAGCACTGAGGGGGCGAACTATGGCTACACCTTC
v_gene: TRBV13; abundance: -; d_gene: -; j_gene: TRBJ2-1; CDR3aa: CASSPTRAREQFF; CDR3nt: TGTGCCAGCAGTCCCACCCGCGCCCGTGAGCAGTTCTTC
v_gene: TRBV2; abundance: -; d_gene: -; j_gene: TRBJ1-1; CDR3aa: CASYEGLNTEAFF; CDR3nt: TGTGCCAGCTATGAGGGCCTGAACACTGAAGCTTTCTTT
v_gene: TRBV7-9; abundance: -; d_gene: -; j_gene: TRBJ1-4; CDR3aa: CASSLGQVDNEKLFF; CDR3nt: TGTGCCAGCAGCTTAGGACAGGTCGATAATGAAAAACTGTTTTTT
v_gene: TRBV4-1; abundance: -; d_gene: TRBD1; j_gene: TRBJ1-2; CDR3aa: CASSQDPNRGRNGYTF; CDR3nt: TGCGCCAGCAGCCAAGATCCAAACAGGGGGCGTAATGGCTACACCTTC
v_gene: TRBV30; abundance: -; d_gene: -; j_gene: TRBJ2-5; CDR3aa: CAWAQGAGETQYF; CDR3nt: TGTGCCTGGGCGCAGGGCGCAGGGGAGACCCAGTACTTC
v_gene: TRBV2; abundance: -; d_gene: -; j_gene: TRBJ1-2; CDR3aa: CASSDPAGIGANYGYTF; CDR3nt: TGTGCCAGCAGTGACCCCGCAGGGATAGGAGCTAACTATGGCTACACCTTC
v_gene: TRBV7-9; abundance: -; d_gene: TRBD1; j_gene: TRBJ1-2; CDR3aa: CASSIDRESGYTF; CDR3nt: TGTGCCAGCAGCATCGACAGGGAAAGTGGCTACACCTTC
v_gene: TRBV9; abundance: once; d_gene: TRBD1; j_gene: TRBJ2-7; CDR3aa: CASSEGTAAYEQYF; CDR3nt: TGTGCCAGCAGTGAGGGGACAGCTGCCTACGAGCAGTACTTC
v_gene: TRBV21-1; abundance: once; d_gene: -; j_gene: TRBJ2-1; CDR3aa: CASRGRLDEQFF; CDR3nt: TGTGCCAGCAGGGGGAGACTCGATGAGCAGTTCTTC
v_gene: TRBV6-5; abundance: once; d_gene: -; j_gene: TRBJ1-5; CDR3aa: CASSYVNGGQPQHF; CDR3nt: TGTGCCAGCAGTTACGTTAACGGTGGTCAGCCCCAGCATTTT
v_gene: TRBV5-1; abundance: -; d_gene: -; j_gene: TRBJ2-5; CDR3aa: CASSLGEDGGTQYF; CDR3nt: TGCGCCAGCAGCTTAGGGGAGGACGGGGGGACCCAGTACTTC
v_gene: TRBV28; abundance: -; d_gene: TRBD2; j_gene: TRBJ2-1; CDR3aa: CASSLLAGSYSEQFF; CDR3nt: TGTGCCAGCAGTCTACTAGCGGGGTCCTACAGTGAGCAGTTCTTC
v_gene: TRBV6-1; abundance: -; d_gene: TRBD2; j_gene: TRBJ2-7; CDR3aa: CASSERGEPYEQYF; CDR3nt: TGTGCCAGCAGTGAGCGGGGGGAACCCTACGAGCAGTACTTC
v_gene: TRBV7-3; abundance: -; d_gene: -; j_gene: TRBJ2-2; CDR3aa: CASAKQGGSNTGELFF; CDR3nt: TGTGCCAGCGCGAAGCAGGGAGGTTCGAACACCGGGGAGCTGTTTTTT
v_gene: TRBV6-1; abundance: -; d_gene: -; j_gene: TRBJ1-6; CDR3aa: CASSEWRQNSPLHF; CDR3nt: TGTGCCAGCAGTGAATGGAGACAGAATTCACCCCTCCACTTT
v_gene: TRBV19; abundance: -; d_gene: -; j_gene: TRBJ1-1; CDR3aa: CASRRASGTEAFF; CDR3nt: TGTGCCAGTAGACGCGCTTCGGGCACTGAAGCTTTCTTT
v_gene: TRBV3-1/TRBV3-2; abundance: -; d_gene: -; j_gene: TRBJ2-1; CDR3aa: CASSQVPTGSSEQFF; CDR3nt: TGTGCCAGCAGCCAAGTTCCTACTGGTAGTAGTGAGCAGTTCTTC
v_gene: TRBV6-1; abundance: -; d_gene: -; j_gene: TRBJ1-6; CDR3aa: CASSEQGSKGSPLHF; CDR3nt: TGTGCCAGCAGTGAACAGGGGTCAAAGGGGTCACCCCTCCACTTT
v_gene: TRBV6-6; abundance: -; d_gene: TRBD1; j_gene: TRBJ1-1; CDR3aa: CASSRKPGQGAYTEAFF; CDR3nt: TGTGCCAGCAGTCGGAAGCCGGGACAGGGGGCGTACACTGAAGCTTTCTTT
v_gene: TRBV28; abundance: many; d_gene: -; j_gene: TRBJ2-2; CDR3aa: CASSRGPLETGELFF; CDR3nt: TGTGCCAGCAGTCGAGGGCCCCTAGAGACCGGGGAGCTGTTTTTT
v_gene: TRBV28; abundance: few; d_gene: -; j_gene: TRBJ1-5; CDR3aa: CATSGDSNQPQHF; CDR3nt: TGTGCCACATCCGGGGATAGCAATCAGCCCCAGCATTTT
v_gene: TRBV9; abundance: -; d_gene: TRBD1; j_gene: TRBJ1-5; CDR3aa: CAIPDRELSRSNQPQHF; CDR3nt: TGTGCCATCCCGGACAGGGAACTGTCTAGGAGCAATCAGCCCCAGCATTTT
v_gene: TRBV28; abundance: -; d_gene: -; j_gene: TRBJ1-6; CDR3aa: CASRLGGANSPLHF; CDR3nt: TGTGCCAGCAGACTAGGGGGAGCTAATTCACCCCTCCACTTT
v_gene: TRBV7-9; abundance: -; d_gene: TRBD1; j_gene: TRBJ1-1; CDR3aa: CASSSPKTGGSIDEAFF; CDR3nt: TGTGCCAGCAGCTCACCTAAGACAGGGGGTTCGATCGATGAAGCTTTCTTT
v_gene: TRBV7-2; abundance: -; d_gene: TRBD2; j_gene: TRBJ2-1; CDR3aa: CASSLDPAGGNEQFF; CDR3nt: TGTGCCAGCAGCTTAGATCCAGCGGGGGGCAATGAGCAGTTCTTC
v_gene: TRBV28; abundance: -; d_gene: -; j_gene: TRBJ1-1; CDR3aa: CASSPYLGGEAFF; CDR3nt: TGTGCCAGCAGTCCTTACCTGGGGGGAGAAGCTTTCTTT
v_gene: TRBV5-1; abundance: once; d_gene: -; j_gene: TRBJ2-2; CDR3aa: CASSLDRTGTGELFF; CDR3nt: TGCGCCAGCAGCTTGGATCGAACAGGTACCGGGGAGCTGTTTTTT
v_gene: TRBV10-3; abundance: -; d_gene: TRBD2; j_gene: TRBJ2-4; CDR3aa: CAISESTSGGNIQYF; CDR3nt: TGTGCCATCAGTGAGTCAACTAGCGGGGGAAACATTCAGTACTTC
v_gene: TRBV14; abundance: -; d_gene: TRBD1; j_gene: TRBJ1-1; CDR3aa: CASSKRTGGWTEAFF; CDR3nt: TGTGCCAGCAGCAAACGGACAGGGGGATGGACTGAAGCTTTCTTT
v_gene: TRBV7-9; abundance: -; d_gene: -; j_gene: TRBJ1-2; CDR3aa: CASSLVPVGVRGYTF; CDR3nt: TGTGCCAGCAGCTTAGTTCCGGTCGGAGTTCGGGGCTACACCTTC
v_gene: TRBV4-1; abundance: -; d_gene: TRBD1; j_gene: TRBJ1-2; CDR3aa: CASSRATGVAYGYTF; CDR3nt: TGCGCCAGCAGCCGGGCTACAGGGGTAGCCTATGGCTACACCTTC
v_gene: TRBV5-1; abundance: -; d_gene: TRBD1; j_gene: TRBJ2-2; CDR3aa: CASGRQGADTGELFF; CDR3nt: TGCGCCAGCGGAAGACAGGGGGCTGACACCGGGGAGCTGTTTTTT
v_gene: TRBV28; abundance: -; d_gene: -; j_gene: TRBJ1-5; CDR3aa: CASSLLRGWQPQHF; CDR3nt: TGTGCCAGCAGTTTATTGCGGGGGTGGCAGCCCCAGCATTTT